This is a list of T cell receptor beta chains from one sample in a study of cytomegalovirus exposure and HLA in healthy donors. Sequencing used immunoSEQ multiplex PCR; TCRdb keeps in-frame clones, though not all of them. This table holds 150,000 to 200,000 clones, roughly 80% found once. Sequenced: PBMCs. The receptors originated from a man aged 50 to 59 in good health and CMV-seropositive. Both conserved end residues are part of each CDR3. A D gene is named only where the DNA matches it firmly. Size tells how often a clone was seen (once, few, many) or the class of an expanded clone, and some rows leave it out.

D: TRBD2
J: TRBJ2-7
V: TRBV15
size: few
DNA: TGTGCCACCAGGGGGGACTATCCAGGCGAGCAGTACTTC
CDR3: CATRGDYPGEQYF

D: -
J: TRBJ2-5
V: TRBV4-1
size: -
DNA: TGCGCCAGCAGCCAAGGGTTGCGGGGACTGTACCAAGAGACCCAGTACTTC
CDR3: CASSQGLRGLYQETQYF

D: -
J: TRBJ2-1
V: TRBV5-1
size: -
DNA: TGCGCCAGCAGCTACCAGGGTGAGAACAACAATGAGCAGTTCTTC
CDR3: CASSYQGENNNEQFF

D: TRBD1
J: TRBJ1-3
V: TRBV5-1
size: -
DNA: TGCGCCAGCAGCGATGGGACAGGGGGAACGGTTGGAAACACCATATATTTT
CDR3: CASSDGTGGTVGNTIYF

D: TRBD1
J: TRBJ2-3
V: TRBV11-2
size: -
DNA: TGTGCCAGCAGCTTGGACAGGGCGAGGCAGTATTTT
CDR3: CASSLDRARQYF

D: TRBD2
J: TRBJ2-7
V: TRBV19
size: -
DNA: TGTGCCAGTAGTACCACATTCGGGGTAGCGGGGCCCTACGAGCAGTACTTC
CDR3: CASSTTFGVAGPYEQYF

D: -
J: TRBJ2-1
V: TRBV4-3
size: -
DNA: TGCGCCAGCAGTCTGACAGGAGGTTCCTACAATGAGCAGTTCTTC
CDR3: CASSLTGGSYNEQFF

D: -
J: TRBJ2-7
V: TRBV4-2
size: few
DNA: TGTGCCAGCAGCCCTGTAGATCGCCAGGGGAACGACGAGCAGTACTTC
CDR3: CASSPVDRQGNDEQYF

D: TRBD1
J: TRBJ2-5
V: TRBV27
size: -
DNA: TGTGCCAGCAGTTCGGGGACAGGGCAAGAGACCCAGTACTTC
CDR3: CASSSGTGQETQYF

D: -
J: TRBJ1-3
V: TRBV6-1
size: -
DNA: TGTGCCAGCAGCGGCGGAGTAACTGGAAACACCATATATTTT
CDR3: CASSGGVTGNTIYF

D: -
J: TRBJ2-3
V: TRBV5-1
size: once
DNA: TGCGCCAGCAGCTTGAGTCAGAGGGATACGCAGTATTTT
CDR3: CASSLSQRDTQYF

D: -
J: TRBJ1-1
V: TRBV19
size: -
DNA: TGTGCCAGTACCAAGGGACAGAACACTGAAGCTTTCTTT
CDR3: CASTKGQNTEAFF

D: -
J: TRBJ1-1
V: TRBV18
size: -
DNA: TGTGCCAGCTCACGTCTTGAGGGGGGGACTGAAGCTTTCTTT
CDR3: CASSRLEGGTEAFF

D: -
J: TRBJ1-2
V: TRBV5-6
size: -
DNA: TGTGCCAGCAGCTCGGGGGTGAACTATGGCTACACCTTC
CDR3: CASSSGVNYGYTF

D: -
J: TRBJ1-1
V: TRBV7-2
size: -
DNA: TGTGCCAGCACAGAGATGGGGGCTGGGGCTTTCTTT
CDR3: CASTEMGAGAFF

D: TRBD1
J: TRBJ1-1
V: TRBV6-6
size: few
DNA: TGTGCCAGCAAGAAGGACAGGGGAAGGACTGAAGCTTTCTTT
CDR3: CASKKDRGRTEAFF

D: TRBD1
J: TRBJ2-3
V: TRBV7-2
size: -
DNA: TGTGCCAGCAGCTTGACAGGGGGCCGGACAGATACGCAGTATTTT
CDR3: CASSLTGGRTDTQYF

D: -
J: TRBJ2-7
V: TRBV7-2
size: -
DNA: TGTGCCAGCTCACAGGGATCGTACGAGCAGTACTTC
CDR3: CASSQGSYEQYF

D: -
J: TRBJ1-2
V: TRBV5-3
size: -
DNA: TGTGCCAGAAGCCGAACCGACAGTACCAAACCTTCTAAAGAAAAATATGGCTACACCTTC
CDR3: CARSRTDSTKPSKEKYGYTF

D: TRBD1
J: TRBJ2-2
V: TRBV4-3
size: -
DNA: TGCGCCAGCAGCCAAGATGGGACAGGGGTCGCCGGGGAGCTGTTTTTT
CDR3: CASSQDGTGVAGELFF

D: -
J: TRBJ1-3
V: TRBV18
size: -
DNA: TGTGCCAGCTCACCACCGACTGGTTCTGGAAACACCATATATTTT
CDR3: CASSPPTGSGNTIYF

D: -
J: TRBJ2-1
V: TRBV9
size: -
DNA: TGTGCCAGCAGCGTCAGGTGGACAGATTACAATGAGCAGTTCTTC
CDR3: CASSVRWTDYNEQFF

D: TRBD1
J: TRBJ1-2
V: TRBV11-2
size: -
DNA: TGTGCCAGCGGCTCGACAGGGCACTATGGCTACACCTTC
CDR3: CASGSTGHYGYTF

D: TRBD2
J: TRBJ2-2
V: TRBV4-2
size: -
DNA: TGTGCCAGCAGGGCCGGGGGGTACACCGGGGAGCTGTTTTTT
CDR3: CASRAGGYTGELFF

D: TRBD2
J: TRBJ2-7
V: TRBV29-1
size: -
DNA: TGCAGCGTAGTTCTCCCCCGGGACTACTACGAGCAGTACTTC
CDR3: CSVVLPRDYYEQYF

D: -
J: TRBJ1-1
V: TRBV6-5
size: -
DNA: TGTGCCAGCAGTTATGCCGGGGGGGCCATGAGGACTGAAGCTTTCTTT
CDR3: CASSYAGGAMRTEAFF

D: -
J: TRBJ2-1
V: TRBV4-1
size: -
DNA: TGCGAGGCGGGCGAGTCCTACAATGAGCAGTTCTTC
CDR3: CEAGESYNEQFF

D: -
J: TRBJ2-7
V: TRBV6-5
size: -
DNA: TGTGCCAGCAGTACACCAGGGGCGGCGCAGTACTTC
CDR3: CASSTPGAAQYF

D: TRBD1
J: TRBJ1-5
V: TRBV19
size: -
DNA: TGTGCCAGTAGTTTCCAGGGGGCCGCTCAGCCCCAGCATTTT
CDR3: CASSFQGAAQPQHF

D: TRBD1
J: TRBJ2-1
V: TRBV11-2
size: -
DNA: TGTGCCAGCAGCATCCGGGACAGTACCAACAATGAGCAGTTCTTC
CDR3: CASSIRDSTNNEQFF

D: -
J: TRBJ1-2
V: TRBV2
size: -
DNA: TGTGCCAGCAGTGAGAGTCGGACTAGTGGCTACACCTTC
CDR3: CASSESRTSGYTF

D: TRBD1
J: TRBJ2-3
V: TRBV5-4
size: -
DNA: TGTGCCAGCAGCCAGACGGGGACAGGGGAGCCAGATACGCAGTATTTT
CDR3: CASSQTGTGEPDTQYF

D: TRBD1
J: TRBJ1-2
V: TRBV6-5
size: -
DNA: TGTGCCAGCAGTTACCAGGACAGGGTGACTAGGGATGGCTACACCTTC
CDR3: CASSYQDRVTRDGYTF

D: -
J: TRBJ1-2
V: TRBV6-6
size: -
DNA: TGTGCCAGCAGTTATCCTCAGAACTATGGCTACACCTTC
CDR3: CASSYPQNYGYTF

D: -
J: TRBJ2-7
V: TRBV11-3
size: -
DNA: TGTGCCAGCCGCTTAGGGGGGGGCCAATCTTACGAGCAGTACTTC
CDR3: CASRLGGGQSYEQYF

D: TRBD1
J: TRBJ1-1
V: TRBV11-1
size: -
DNA: TGTGCCAGCAGCCTACAGGGGTTCGCTGAAGCTTTCTTT
CDR3: CASSLQGFAEAFF

D: -
J: TRBJ2-3
V: TRBV21-1
size: few
DNA: TGTGCCAGCAGCAAAATAGGGGGACAGGACCCAGATACGCAGTATTTT
CDR3: CASSKIGGQDPDTQYF

D: -
J: TRBJ1-4
V: TRBV25-1
size: -
DNA: TGTGCCAGCAGTGGGGGGCCGGGAAAAGAAAAACTGTTTTTT
CDR3: CASSGGPGKEKLFF

D: TRBD1
J: TRBJ1-5
V: TRBV5-1
size: -
DNA: TGCGCCAGCAGCATCGGACAGGGCGGTCAGCCCCAGCATTTT
CDR3: CASSIGQGGQPQHF

D: TRBD2
J: TRBJ2-1
V: TRBV10-1
size: -
DNA: TGCGCCAGCAGTGAGTCATGGGAACTAGCGGGGGGAAACAATGAGCAGTTCTTC
CDR3: CASSESWELAGGNNEQFF

D: -
J: TRBJ1-3
V: TRBV28
size: -
DNA: TGTGCCAGCAGTCTCGGACCCCGGGGTGGAAACACCATATATTTT
CDR3: CASSLGPRGGNTIYF

D: TRBD1
J: TRBJ2-7
V: TRBV2
size: -
DNA: TGTGCCAGCAGAGGGACAGGAAACTCCTACGAGCAGTACTTC
CDR3: CASRGTGNSYEQYF

D: TRBD1
J: TRBJ1-1
V: TRBV5-6
size: -
DNA: TGTGCCAGCAGAACGACAGGGAAGAACACTGAAGCTTTCTTT
CDR3: CASRTTGKNTEAFF

D: -
J: TRBJ1-1
V: TRBV4-3
size: -
DNA: TGCGCCAGCAGCCAAGAGAACATATACACTGAAGCTTTCTTT
CDR3: CASSQENIYTEAFF

D: -
J: TRBJ1-2
V: TRBV6-5
size: -
DNA: TGTGCCAGCAGCACAAGTAATGGCTACACCTTC
CDR3: CASSTSNGYTF

D: -
J: TRBJ2-5
V: TRBV15
size: -
DNA: TGTGCCACCAGCAGAGGCCGACTACTCCAAGAGACCCAGTACTTC
CDR3: CATSRGRLLQETQYF

D: -
J: TRBJ1-2
V: TRBV12-5
size: -
DNA: TGTGCTAGTGGTCGAGGGGGGGGGCAAAGCTATGGCTACACCTTC
CDR3: CASGRGGGQSYGYTF

D: -
J: TRBJ1-4
V: TRBV11-3
size: -
DNA: TGTGCCAGCAGCTTAGATCAATCCGGCAGGCGAAATGAAAAACTGTTTTTT
CDR3: CASSLDQSGRRNEKLFF